The T cell receptor (beta chain) under discussion was sequenced for a study of neoadjuvant nivolumab and ipilimumab in lung cancer. Remarks on this clone: Antigen specificity is unknown.

Germline V lookup: CDR1 SGDLS, CDR2 YYNGEE. V lost 1 base and J 3 bases, leaving 11 bases between the germline ends. There are 14 residues in the CDR3. Profiling relied on immunoSEQ multiplex PCR, and the TCRdb table lists in-frame clones only, not all of them. The sample lists 20,000 to 25,000 clones, around 82% occurring once. Study-wide results and limits: From pretherapy to surgery, tumor richness and clonality rose with dual therapy. Blood richness before therapy tracked richness in tumors resected after neoadjuvant therapy.

The chain uses TRBV9 and TRBJ2-7; a possible D gene is TRBD1 (5 bases). The sequencing used peripheral blood, collected before neoadjuvant nivolumab, alone or with ipilimumab. This TCR was sampled from an adult with non-small cell lung cancer. The CDR3 sequence is CASSVHDSSYEQYF. CDR3 in DNA: TGTGCCAGCAGCGTACACGACAGCAGCTACGAGCAGTACTTC.